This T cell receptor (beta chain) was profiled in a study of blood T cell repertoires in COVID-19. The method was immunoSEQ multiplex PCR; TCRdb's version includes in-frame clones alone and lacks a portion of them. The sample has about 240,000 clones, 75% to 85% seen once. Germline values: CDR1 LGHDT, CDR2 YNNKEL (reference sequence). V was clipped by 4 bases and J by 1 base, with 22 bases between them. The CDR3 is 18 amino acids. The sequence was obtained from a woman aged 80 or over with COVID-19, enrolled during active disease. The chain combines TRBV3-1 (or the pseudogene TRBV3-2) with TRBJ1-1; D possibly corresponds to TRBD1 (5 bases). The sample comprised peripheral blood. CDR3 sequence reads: CASSLQWGRGGRNTEAFF. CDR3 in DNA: TGTGCCAGCAGCCTTCAGTGGGGCCGGGGAGGGAGGAACACTGAAGCTTTCTTT.